The present entry profiles one T cell receptor (beta chain) with its context. CD4+CD127+ cells were sorted as the conventional CD4 T cells. Trimming removed 1 base at V and 1 base at J, with 6 bases between. Germline V gives CDR1 SGHVS, CDR2 FNYEAQ. The CDR3 totals 14 residues. Assay used: immunoSEQ multiplex PCR; TCRdb lists only in-frame clones, some missing. The table lists approximately 24,000 clones, roughly 96% of them singletons, with roughly 0.25% in the top ten. The data were obtained in a study of B cell selection in AIRE deficiency. Sequencing was carried out using CD4+CD127+ conventional T cells sorted from PBMCs. The chain joins TRBV7-6 to TRBJ2-3; D might be TRBD2 (5 bases). The clonotype was recovered from a human donor in good health. The CDR3: CASSLGTGTDTQYF. CDR3 bases: TGTGCCAGCAGCTTAGGGACTGGCACAGATACGCAGTATTTT. Filled out from reference TRBV7-6 and TRBJ2-3, the complete variable domain reads GAGVSQSPRYKVTKRGQDVALRCDPISGHVSLYWYRQALGQGPEFLTYFNYEAQQDKSGLPNDRFSAERPEGSISTLTIQRTEQRDSAMYRCASSLGTGTDTQYFGPGTRLTVL.